This TCR beta chain comes out of a study of blood T cell repertoires in COVID-19. About the study: Samples taken during acute and convalescent COVID-19 were collected in the United States, Italy and Spain. Sources were T cells, B-cell-depleted T cells, or PBMCs; the material itself was cDNA or gDNA.

Measured with immunoSEQ multiplex PCR; TCRdb has only the in-frame clones, and not every one. This table has roughly 130,000 clones, approximately 81% appearing once. This CDR3 comprises 18 residues. J lost 7 bases, V lost 4 bases, and 11 bases had no gene match. In germline, CDR1 is LGHDT, CDR2 YNNKEL (reference sequence). The receptor was isolated from a woman between 25 and 40 years old who had recovered from COVID-19. Sample: peripheral blood. This sequence joins TRBV3-1 (or the pseudogene TRBV3-2) and TRBJ2-1, with 15 bases matching TRBD2. CDR3 DNA: TGTGCCAGCAGCCCCCTCTCCGGGACTAGCGGGAGGCTGAATGAGCAGTTCTTC. Residues: CASSPLSGTSGRLNEQFF.